This paragraph covers one T cell receptor (beta chain) sequence. It lacks a known antigen. Per-nucleotide qualities are absent, and no much larger clonotype sits a single base away. These data come from a study of T cell responses to AZD1222 COVID-19 vaccine (dated by TCRdb to about 2021). About the full investigation: AZD1222 recipients given second doses at about 4 weeks or at about 12 weeks were pooled, since spike-specific TCR depth and breadth were not found to differ between the two schedules. Trial participants were enrolled into age subgroups of 18-55, 56-69 and 70-plus years, which contained approximately 150, 30 and 60 TCR-sequenced participants, respectively. A total of about 230 trial participants underwent TCR sequencing, of whom approximately 210 received two doses of AZD1222 and about 25 received two doses of the MenACWY control vaccine. Overall results and qualifications from the work: Because no samples from the day 14 peak response were available, repertoires could be characterized only after the peak T cell response. In the small 56-69-year group, the increase in depth fell short of significance, most likely because of low power. The whole spike protein was spanned by vaccine-associated CD4 TCRs, and dominant responses were seen in regions 160-218 and 743-854. Conclusions about previously exposed vaccinees were limited because only a handful of AZD1222 recipients were SARS-CoV-2 seropositive at baseline. Reportedly, almost half of the unique spike-specific TCRs recognized epitopes lying outside the regions that are mutated in the B.1.351 and B.1.1.7 variants. Participants were mostly white British, with more females than males. The authors suggested clonal diversity may have been underestimated. A significant rise in spike-specific TCR breadth and depth was observed after two AZD1222 doses relative to day 0 and relative to MenACWY recipients.

The CDR3 regions of human TCRbeta chains were subjected to immunosequencing. The authors' pipeline ran thus. TCRs in the repertoires were compared against a reference library of SARS-CoV-2-specific TCRs that had been generated with the MIRA antigen-specificity platform. Breadth meant the fraction of unique TCRs that were SARS-CoV-2-associated, whereas depth meant the fraction of total T cells that were SARS-CoV-2-associated. Using the MIRA data, every spike-specific TCR was mapped to the spike region that the TCR reacted to and assigned to either a CD4 or a CD8 class. Log10-transformed breadth and depth values were compared by one-way ANOVA with Sidak's multiple comparisons tests. This immuneACCESS table, as held by TCRdb, lists in-frame sequences with V and J called but not all clones. Of the missing ones, under half trace to an unresolved V gene in checked studies; the others have no known cause. D and trimming come from the DNA, and the V and J calls and clone size come from that table. The sample includes about 130,000 clones, with roughly 85% observed a single time. Approximately 8% of the sample is held by the ten biggest clonotypes.

Interpreted using the paper, the time point label stands for: baseline before first vaccination. Vaccinee samples came from UK trials COV001 and COV002, including a single-blind randomized controlled phase 2/3 trial of AZD1222 (ChAdOx1 nCoV-19) in healthy adults. Trial participant PBMC samples were collected at day 0 and day 28 after the second dose for TCRbeta chain sequencing. The CDR3 covers 21 residues, taking in both the cysteine and the phenylalanine. The only DNA kept is the CDR3, 63 bases in frame from the first base. Sequenced here: peripheral blood, sampled on day 0 of AZD1222 vaccination. This TCR came from an adult in good health. Recombination connected TRBV21-1 to TRBJ2-1; no check of the table's D call, TRBD2, against the DNA was made. TRBV21-1 is tagged as a pseudogene. At the DNA level, the sequence is TGTGCCAGCAGCACCCTCAGACGGGGACTAGCGGGAGGGCGCGGGTACAATGAGCAGTTCTTC. Its protein product is CASSTLRRGLAGGRGYNEQFF.